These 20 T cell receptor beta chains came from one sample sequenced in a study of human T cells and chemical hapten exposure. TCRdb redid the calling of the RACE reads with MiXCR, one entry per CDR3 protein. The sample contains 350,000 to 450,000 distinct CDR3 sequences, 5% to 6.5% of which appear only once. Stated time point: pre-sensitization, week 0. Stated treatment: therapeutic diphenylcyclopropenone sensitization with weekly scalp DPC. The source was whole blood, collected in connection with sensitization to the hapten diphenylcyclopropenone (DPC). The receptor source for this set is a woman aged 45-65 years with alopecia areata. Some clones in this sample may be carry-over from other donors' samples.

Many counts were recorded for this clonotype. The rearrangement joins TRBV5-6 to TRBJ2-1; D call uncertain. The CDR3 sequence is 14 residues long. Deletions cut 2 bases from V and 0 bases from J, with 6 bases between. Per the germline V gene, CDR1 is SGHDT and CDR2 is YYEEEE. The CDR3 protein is CASSFSSSYNEQFF. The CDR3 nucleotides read TGTGCCAGCAGCTTTAGTAGCTCCTACAATGAGCAGTTCTTC.

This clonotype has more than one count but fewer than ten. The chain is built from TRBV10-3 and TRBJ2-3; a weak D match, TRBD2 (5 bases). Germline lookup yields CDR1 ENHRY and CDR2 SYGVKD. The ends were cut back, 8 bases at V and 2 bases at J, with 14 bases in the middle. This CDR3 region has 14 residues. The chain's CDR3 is CAIRGPQPTDTQYF. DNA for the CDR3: TGTGCCATCCGCGGGCCACAGCCCACAGATACGCAGTATTTT.

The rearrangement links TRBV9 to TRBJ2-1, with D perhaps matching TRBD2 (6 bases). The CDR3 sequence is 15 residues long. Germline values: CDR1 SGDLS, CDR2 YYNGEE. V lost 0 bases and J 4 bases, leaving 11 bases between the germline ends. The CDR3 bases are TGTGCCAGCAGCGTAGCAGGGACTGATTACAATGAGCAGTTCTTC. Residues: CASSVAGTDYNEQFF.

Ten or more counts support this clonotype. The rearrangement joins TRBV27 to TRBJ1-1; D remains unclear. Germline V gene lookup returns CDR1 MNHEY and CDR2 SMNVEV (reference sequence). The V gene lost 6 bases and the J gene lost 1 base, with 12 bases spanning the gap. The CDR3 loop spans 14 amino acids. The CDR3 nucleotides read TGTGCCAGCAGCCAGACGATTTGGAACACTGAAGCTTTCTTT. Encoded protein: CASSQTIWNTEAFF.

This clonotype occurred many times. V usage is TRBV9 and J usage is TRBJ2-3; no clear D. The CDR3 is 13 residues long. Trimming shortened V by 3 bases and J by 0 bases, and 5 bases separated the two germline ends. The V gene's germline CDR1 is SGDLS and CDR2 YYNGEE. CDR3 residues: CASSATSTDTQYF. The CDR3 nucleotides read TGTGCCAGCAGCGCGACTAGCACAGATACGCAGTATTTT.

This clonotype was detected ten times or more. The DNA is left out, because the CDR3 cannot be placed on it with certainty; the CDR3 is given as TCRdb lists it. The CDR3: CATGTETFYGCTF. V gene TRBV10-3 combines with J gene TRBJ1-2; the table names TRBD1, a call not compared with the DNA. The CDR3 adds up to 13 amino acids, both ends counted. Germline-derived CDR1 and CDR2 are ENHRY and SYGVKD.

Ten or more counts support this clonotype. The CDR3 loop is CASSQEPYRGEEEKLFF. Written as DNA, the CDR3 is TGCGCCAGCAGCCAAGAGCCGTACAGGGGAGAGGAGGAAAAACTGTTTTTT. V is TRBV4-1 and J is TRBJ1-4; 7 nucleotides match TRBD1. Germline assignment: CDR1 MGHRA and CDR2 YSYEKL. V was pared by 0 bases and J by 8 bases, with 12 bases of the junction left unmatched. The CDR3 extends over 17 amino acids.

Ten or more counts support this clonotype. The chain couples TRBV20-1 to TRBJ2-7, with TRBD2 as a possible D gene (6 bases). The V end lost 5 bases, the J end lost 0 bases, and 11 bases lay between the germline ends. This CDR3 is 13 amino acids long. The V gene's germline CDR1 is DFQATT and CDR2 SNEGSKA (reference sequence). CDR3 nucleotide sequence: TGCAGTGCTTTAGCGGAAAACTCCTACGAGCAGTACTTC. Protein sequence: CSALAENSYEQYF.

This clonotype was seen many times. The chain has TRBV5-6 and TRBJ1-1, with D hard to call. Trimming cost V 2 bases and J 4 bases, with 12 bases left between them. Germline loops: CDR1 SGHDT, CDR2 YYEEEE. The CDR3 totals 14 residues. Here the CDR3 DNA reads TGTGCCAGCAGCTTCGACGCAGGCGGCACTGAAGCTTTCTTT. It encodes CASSFDAGGTEAFF.

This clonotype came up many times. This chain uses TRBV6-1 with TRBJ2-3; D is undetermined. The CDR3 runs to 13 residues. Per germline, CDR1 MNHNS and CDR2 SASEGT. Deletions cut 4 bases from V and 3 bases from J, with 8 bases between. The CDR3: CASSGTWTDTQYF. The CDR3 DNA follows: TGTGCCAGCAGTGGGACCTGGACAGATACGCAGTATTTT.

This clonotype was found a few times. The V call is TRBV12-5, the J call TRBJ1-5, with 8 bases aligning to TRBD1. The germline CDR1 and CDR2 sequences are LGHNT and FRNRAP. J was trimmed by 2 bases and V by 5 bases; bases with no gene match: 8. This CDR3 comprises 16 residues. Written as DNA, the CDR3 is TGTGCTAGTGGTCCATCGGACAGGGACGGCAATCAGCCCCAGCATTTT. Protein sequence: CASGPSDRDGNQPQHF.

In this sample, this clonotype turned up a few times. The CDR3: CASSPNGRGQPQHF. CDR3 sequence (DNA): TGTGCCAGCAGCCCTAACGGAAGGGGTCAGCCCCAGCATTTT. V and J are TRBV6-6 and TRBJ1-5, with a tentative D call TRBD1 (5 bases). The CDR3 has 14 residues. Looked up from germline, CDR1 is MNHNY and CDR2 is SVGAGI (reference sequence). V lost 6 bases and J 6 bases, leaving 15 bases between the germline ends.

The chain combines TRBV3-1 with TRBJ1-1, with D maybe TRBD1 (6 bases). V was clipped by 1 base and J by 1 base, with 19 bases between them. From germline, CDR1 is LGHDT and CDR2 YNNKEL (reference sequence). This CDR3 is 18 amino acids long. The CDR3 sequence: CASSQASFRDNGNTEAFF. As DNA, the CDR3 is TGTGCCAGCAGCCAAGCTTCGTTCAGGGACAATGGGAACACTGAAGCTTTCTTT.

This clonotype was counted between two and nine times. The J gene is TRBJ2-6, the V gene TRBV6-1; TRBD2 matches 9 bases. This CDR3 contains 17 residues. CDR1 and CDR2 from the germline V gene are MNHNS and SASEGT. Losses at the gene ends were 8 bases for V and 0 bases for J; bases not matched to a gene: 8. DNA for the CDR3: TGTGCCAGCGGCCGACTAGCGGACTTCTCTGGGGCCAACGTCCTGACTTTC. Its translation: CASGRLADFSGANVLTF.

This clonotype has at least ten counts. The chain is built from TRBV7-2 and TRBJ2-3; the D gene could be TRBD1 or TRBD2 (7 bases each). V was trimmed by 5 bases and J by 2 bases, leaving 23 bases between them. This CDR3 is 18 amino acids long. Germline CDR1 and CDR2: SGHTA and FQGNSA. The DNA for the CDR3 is TGTGCCAGCAGCCCTCTGCAGGGGGGGGGGCCGAACACAGATACGCAGTATTTT. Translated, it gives CASSPLQGGGPNTDTQYF. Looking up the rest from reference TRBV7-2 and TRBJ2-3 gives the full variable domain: GAGVSQSPSNKVTEKGKDVELRCDPISGHTALYWYRQSLGQGLEFLIYFQGNSAPDKSGLPSDRFSAERTGGSVSTLTIQRTQQEDSAVYLCASSPLQGGGPNTDTQYFGPGTRLTVL.

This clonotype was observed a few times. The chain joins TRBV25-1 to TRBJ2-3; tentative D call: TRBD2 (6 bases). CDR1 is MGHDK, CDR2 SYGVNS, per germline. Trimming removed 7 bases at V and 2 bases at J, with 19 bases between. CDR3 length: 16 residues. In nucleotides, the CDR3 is TGTGCCAGCACCCTCGGTGGGGGGACTGTCACAGATACGCAGTATTTT. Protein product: CASTLGGGTVTDTQYF.

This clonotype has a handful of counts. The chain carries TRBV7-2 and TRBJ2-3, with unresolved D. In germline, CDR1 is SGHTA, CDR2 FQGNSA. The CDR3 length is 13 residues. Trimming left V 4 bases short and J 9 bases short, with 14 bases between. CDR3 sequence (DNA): TGTGCCAGCAGCTCCGGCCGGGTAAAAACGCAGTATTTT. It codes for CASSSGRVKTQYF.

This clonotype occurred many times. The CDR3 is CASREGSSPLHF. CDR3 DNA sequence: TGCGCCAGCAGGGAGGGTTCGTCACCCCTCCACTTT. The chain employs TRBV5-1 and TRBJ1-6; D is undetermined. CDR3 size: 12 residues. Germline CDR1 reads SGHRS; CDR2 reads YFSETQ. V shed 5 bases and J shed 10 bases, with 10 bases lying between them. Filled out from reference TRBV5-1 and TRBJ1-6, the complete variable domain reads KAGVTQTPRYLIKTRGQQVTLSCSPISGHRSVSWYQQTPGQGLQFLFEYFSETQRNKGNFPGRFSGRQFSNSRSEMNVSTLELGDSALYLCASREGSSPLHFGNGTRLTVT.

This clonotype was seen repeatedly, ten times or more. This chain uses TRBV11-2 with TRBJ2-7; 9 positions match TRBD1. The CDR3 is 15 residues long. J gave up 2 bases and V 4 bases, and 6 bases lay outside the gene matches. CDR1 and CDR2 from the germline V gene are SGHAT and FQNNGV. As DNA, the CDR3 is TGTGCCAGCAGCTCGGACAGGGGCCAAGCCTACGAGCAGTACTTC. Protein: CASSSDRGQAYEQYF.

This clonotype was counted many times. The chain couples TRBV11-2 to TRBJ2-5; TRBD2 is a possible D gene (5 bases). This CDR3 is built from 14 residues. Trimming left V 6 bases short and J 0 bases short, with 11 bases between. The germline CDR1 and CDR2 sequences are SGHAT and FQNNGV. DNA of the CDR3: TGTGCCAGCAGTCAGAGGCGGGACCAAGAGACCCAGTACTTC. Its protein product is CASSQRRDQETQYF.